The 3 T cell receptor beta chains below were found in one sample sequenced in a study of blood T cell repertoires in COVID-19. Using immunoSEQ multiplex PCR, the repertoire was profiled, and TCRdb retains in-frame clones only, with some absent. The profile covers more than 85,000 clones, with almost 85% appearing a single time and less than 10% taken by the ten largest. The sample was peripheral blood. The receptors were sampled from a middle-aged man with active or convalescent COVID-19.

As DNA, the CDR3 is TGTGCCAGCACTAGGGACATACCATCCTATCAGCCCCAGCATTTT. Its translation: CASTRDIPSYQPQHF. This sequence joins TRBV6-5 and TRBJ1-5, with a weak D call TRBD1 (6 bases). CDR1 is MNHEY, CDR2 SVGAGI, per germline. The V gene lost 7 bases and the J gene lost 5 bases, with 18 bases spanning the gap. CDR3 size: 15 residues.

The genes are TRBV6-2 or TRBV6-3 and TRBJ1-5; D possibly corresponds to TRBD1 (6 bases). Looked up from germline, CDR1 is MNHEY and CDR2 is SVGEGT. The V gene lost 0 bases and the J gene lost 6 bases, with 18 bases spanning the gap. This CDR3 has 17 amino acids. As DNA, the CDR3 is TGTGCCAGCAGTTACTCGATGCGCAGGGGTGGGAGTCAGCCCCAGCATTTT. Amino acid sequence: CASSYSMRRGGSQPQHF.

As DNA, the CDR3 is TGTGCCTGGAATAAGGGGACAGGGCCCATAAATGGCTACACCTTC. This gives the protein CAWNKGTGPINGYTF. This chain links TRBV30 with TRBJ1-2; 9 bases line up with TRBD1. Germline trimming cut 4 bases from V and 6 bases from J; bases unmatched to any gene: 12. The CDR3 loop spans 15 amino acids. Germline V gives CDR1 GTSNPN, CDR2 SVGIG (reference sequence).